One and the same sample provided the 5 T cell receptor beta chains below, sequenced in a study of cytomegalovirus exposure and HLA in healthy donors (dated 2017 in TCRdb). The library was generated by the immunoSEQ multiplex PCR assay. For the multiplex PCR, a mixture combining 60 forward primers for TCR Vbeta segments and 13 reverse primers for TCR Jbeta segments was used. TCRdb re-hosts the immuneACCESS table, in-frame sequences only. Its copies lack some clones; in the studies checked, an unresolved V gene accounts for under half of them, and the cause for the rest is not known. The sample records 150,000 to 200,000 clones, roughly 73% of which are singletons. The ten biggest clones cover about 11% of the sample. Sequencing was carried out using PBMCs. Receptor source: a man aged 18 to 29 in good health and CMV-seropositive.

V usage is TRBV5-1 and J usage is TRBJ1-1; D is undetermined. Germline CDR1 SGHRS, CDR2 YFSETQ. CDR3 length: 15 residues. V was clipped by 0 bases and J by 1 base, with 10 bases between them. CDR3: CASSLGTLRNTEAFF. The CDR3, as DNA: TGCGCCAGCAGCTTGGGAACTCTTAGGAACACTGAAGCTTTCTTT.

This rearrangement joins TRBV10-1 to TRBJ2-3; 10 bases agree with TRBD2. CDR3 size: 18 residues. CDR1 is WNHNN and CDR2 is SYGVQD in the germline V gene (reference sequence). Trimming took 4 bases from V and 0 from J; bases not matched to a gene: 10. The CDR3 nucleotides read TGCGCCAGCAGTGGATTCGGACTAGCGGTTAGGAGCACAGATACGCAGTATTTT. Protein product: CASSGFGLAVRSTDTQYF.

This chain connects TRBV6-5 to TRBJ2-7; D perhaps matches TRBD1 (5 bases). This CDR3 is built from 15 residues. Germline V lookup: CDR1 MNHEY, CDR2 SVGAGI. Between the trimmed V and J ends, which lost 0 bases and 2 bases, there was a span of 11 bases. The CDR3 region is CASSYSKGVTYEQYF. CDR3 nucleotides: TGTGCCAGCAGTTACTCGAAAGGGGTTACCTACGAGCAGTACTTC.

This sequence joins TRBV2 and TRBJ2-3, with no clear D. The CDR3 totals 14 residues. The V end lost 3 bases, the J end lost 6 bases, and 13 bases lay between the germline ends. In germline, CDR1 is SNHLY, CDR2 FYNNEI. The CDR3 here is CASSDTLVVDTQYF. The CDR3 DNA reads as TGTGCCAGCAGTGATACCCTAGTCGTTGATACGCAGTATTTT.

The chain carries TRBV9 and TRBJ2-1, with D perhaps matching TRBD2 (6 bases). This CDR3 comprises 15 residues. Germline V CDR1 and CDR2: SGDLS, YYNGEE. V lost 3 bases and J 4 bases, leaving 14 bases between the germline ends. In DNA form, the CDR3 reads TGTGCCAGCAGCGCCCCGGGACTGCCTTACAATGAGCAGTTCTTC. Protein: CASSAPGLPYNEQFF. The entire variable domain, with the rest obtained from reference TRBV9 and TRBJ2-1, is as follows: DSGVTQTPKHLITATGQRVTLRCSPRSGDLSVYWYQQSLDQGLQFLIQYYNGEERAKGNILERFSAQQFPDLHSELNLSSLELGDSALYFCASSAPGLPYNEQFFGPGTRLTVL.